This T cell receptor beta chain was identified during a study of cytomegalovirus exposure and HLA in healthy donors. Turning to this clone: Its specificity is not known.

Sequencing was performed with immunoSEQ multiplex PCR; in TCRdb, only in-frame clones are kept and a portion is missing. The repertoire holds around 150,000 clones, approximately 87% seen once, with 5% to 7% in the top ten. The CDR3 covers 14 residues. Germline V gives CDR1 MGHRA, CDR2 YSYEKL. Trimming shortened V by 1 base and J by 4 bases, and 10 bases separated the two germline ends. The donors were members of the roughly 120-subject validation cohort (separate from the approximately 670-subject first cohort). Regarding the study as a whole: CMV antigen specificity of a few CMV-associated chains was confirmed in vitro.

This chain joins TRBV4-1 and TRBJ1-1, with D maybe TRBD1 (6 bases). The sample comprised PBMCs. This receptor was obtained from a woman in her thirties in good health and CMV-seronegative. The CDR3 loop is CASSQGTAVTEAFF. DNA for the CDR3: TGCGCCAGCAGCCAAGGGACAGCCGTCACTGAAGCTTTCTTT.